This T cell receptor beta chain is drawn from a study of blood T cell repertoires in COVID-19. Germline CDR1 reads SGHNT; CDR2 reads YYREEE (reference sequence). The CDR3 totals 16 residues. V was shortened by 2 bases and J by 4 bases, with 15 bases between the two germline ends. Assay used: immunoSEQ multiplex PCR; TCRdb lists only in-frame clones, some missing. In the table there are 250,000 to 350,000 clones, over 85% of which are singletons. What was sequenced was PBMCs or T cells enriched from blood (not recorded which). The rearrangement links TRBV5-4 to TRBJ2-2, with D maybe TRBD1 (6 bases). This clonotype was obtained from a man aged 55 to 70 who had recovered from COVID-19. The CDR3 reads CASSFQNRDPTGELFF. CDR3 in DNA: TGTGCCAGCAGCTTTCAAAACAGGGATCCCACCGGGGAGCTGTTTTTT.